This T cell receptor beta chain came from a study of T cell responses to AZD1222 COVID-19 vaccine. As for the study in general: The study pooled second doses at about 4 or about 12 weeks. Study-wide points: The donor cohort was predominantly white British with a female majority, and clonal diversity may have been underestimated. Nearly half of spike-specific TCRs reportedly target variant regions that are unmutated in the B.1.351 and B.1.1.7 variants. No day 14 peak samples; only post-peak repertoires were characterized.

Measured with immunoSEQ multiplex PCR; TCRdb has only the in-frame clones, and not every one. The table shows 120,000 or so clones, with roughly nine tenths occurring only once. Points on this clone: The target antigen is unknown.

From germline, CDR1 is SNHLY and CDR2 FYNNEI. V dropped 7 bases and J dropped 8 bases, with 14 bases sitting between them. This CDR3 comprises 12 residues. The sample was peripheral blood, taken on day 0 of AZD1222 vaccination. The chain employs TRBV2 and TRBJ1-1; D is undetermined. The receptor's source is an adult in good health. The CDR3: CASNLSGREAFF. The CDR3 bases are TGTGCCAGCAACCTCTCGGGTCGGGAAGCTTTCTTT.